This T cell receptor beta chain was captured in a study of blood T cell repertoires in COVID-19. Overall study context: Samples taken during acute and convalescent COVID-19 were collected in the United States, Italy and Spain.

Per the authors' pipeline: Estimated nucleated cell counts came from reference gene primer amplification. Clones were sequenced by immunoSEQ multiplex PCR, and TCRdb holds only the in-frame ones, with some missing. The DNA gave D and trimming, while V, J and clone size come from that table. The profile covers a few hundred thousand clones, with approximately 80% appearing a single time and 9.5% to 15% taken by the ten largest. The CDR3 spans 12 residues. V was trimmed by 6 bases and J by 7 bases, leaving 9 bases between them. Germline-derived CDR1 and CDR2 are SGHTA and FQGTGA. The sample consisted of peripheral blood. The sequence was obtained from a human donor in a cohort sampled during active COVID-19. The chain recombines TRBV7-3 with TRBJ2-2, with D uncertain. Written as DNA, the CDR3 is TGTGCCAGCAGTATTGGCGGCGGGGAGCTGTTTTTT. This gives the protein CASSIGGGELFF.